This T cell receptor beta chain is drawn from a study of blood T cell repertoires in COVID-19. Study-level information: COVID-19 samples from acute and convalescent phases originated in the United States, Italy and Spain. PBMCs, B-cell-depleted T cells, or T cells were the source of the cDNA or gDNA that made up the material.

The CDR3 sequence is 12 residues long. CDR1 is LNHDA, CDR2 SQIVND, per germline (reference sequence). The V and J ends lost 3 bases and 3 bases respectively, with 2 bases between them. Per the study methods: Reference gene primer amplification gave estimated nucleated cell counts. Data came from immunoSEQ multiplex PCR; TCRdb stores just in-frame clones and leaves some out. V, J and clone size reflect that table, while D and trimming were determined from the DNA. The sample shows fewer than 500,000 clones, roughly 90% of them seen only once. A single count supports this clone. The chain carries TRBV19 and TRBJ1-4, with D hard to call. This receptor was obtained from a woman in her thirties with acute or convalescent COVID-19. Material: peripheral blood. The CDR3 DNA is TGTGCCAGTAGTATCGCTAATGAAAAACTGTTTTTT. Amino acids: CASSIANEKLFF. Combining the CDR3 with reference TRBV19 and TRBJ1-4 gives the whole variable domain DGGITQSPKYLFRKEGQNVTLSCEQNLNHDAMYWYRQDPGQGLRLIYYSQIVNDFQKGDIAEGYSVSREKKESFPLTVTSAQKNPTAFYLCASSIANEKLFFGSGTQLSVL.